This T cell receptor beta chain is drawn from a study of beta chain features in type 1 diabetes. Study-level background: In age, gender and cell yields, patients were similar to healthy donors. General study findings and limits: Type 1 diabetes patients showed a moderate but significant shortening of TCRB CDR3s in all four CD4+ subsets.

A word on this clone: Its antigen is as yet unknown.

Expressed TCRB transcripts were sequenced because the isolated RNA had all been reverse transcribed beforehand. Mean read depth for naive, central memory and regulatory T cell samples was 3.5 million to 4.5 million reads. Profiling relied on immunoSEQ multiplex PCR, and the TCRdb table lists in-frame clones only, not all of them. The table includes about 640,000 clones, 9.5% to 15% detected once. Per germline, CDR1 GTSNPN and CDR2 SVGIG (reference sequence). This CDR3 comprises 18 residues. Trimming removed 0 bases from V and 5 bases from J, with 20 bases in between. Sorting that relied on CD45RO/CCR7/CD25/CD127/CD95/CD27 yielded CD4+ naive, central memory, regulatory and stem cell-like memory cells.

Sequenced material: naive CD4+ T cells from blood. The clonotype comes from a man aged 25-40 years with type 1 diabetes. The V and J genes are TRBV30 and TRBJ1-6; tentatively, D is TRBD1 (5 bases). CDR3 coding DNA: TGTGCCTGGAGTGTCCGGTCCGGCGGGGGACCCCATAATTCACCCCTCCACTTT. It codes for CAWSVRSGGGPHNSPLHF.